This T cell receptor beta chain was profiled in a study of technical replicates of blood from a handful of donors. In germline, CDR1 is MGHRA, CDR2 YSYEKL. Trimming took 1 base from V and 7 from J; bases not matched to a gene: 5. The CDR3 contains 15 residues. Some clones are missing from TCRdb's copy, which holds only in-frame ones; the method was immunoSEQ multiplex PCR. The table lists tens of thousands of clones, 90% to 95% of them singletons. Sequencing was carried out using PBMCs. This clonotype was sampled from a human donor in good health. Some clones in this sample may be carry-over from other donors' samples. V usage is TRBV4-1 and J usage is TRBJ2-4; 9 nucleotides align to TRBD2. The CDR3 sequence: CASSQGGSGRNIQYF. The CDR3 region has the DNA TGCGCCAGCAGCCAAGGGGGCAGCGGGAGGAACATTCAGTACTTC.